This T cell receptor beta chain comes out of a study of T cell responses to AZD1222 COVID-19 vaccine. Study in general: Second-dose groups at about 4 or about 12 weeks were pooled. The study's findings and limits: Every sample of the repertoires postdated the peak T cell response. Breadth and depth of Spike-specific TCRs rose after two AZD1222 doses. A mostly white British donor set with more females was recruited, and clonal diversity was possibly underestimated.

A word on this clone: No antigen is known for it.

Assay: immunoSEQ multiplex PCR; the TCRdb copy retains only in-frame clones and omits some. Counted here are under 200,000 clones, around 93% occurring once; the ten biggest clones make up 1.5% to 2%. The ends were cut back, 4 bases at V and 2 bases at J, with 9 bases in the middle. The CDR3 runs 13 residues. Germline loops: CDR1 SGDLS, CDR2 YYNGEE. This material consisted of peripheral blood, taken on day 0 of AZD1222 vaccination. The source is an adult in good health. The V call is TRBV9, the J call TRBJ1-1; the D is unclear. CDR3: CASSRQGNTEAFF. CDR3 bases: TGTGCCAGCAGCCGGCAAGGTAACACTGAAGCTTTCTTT.